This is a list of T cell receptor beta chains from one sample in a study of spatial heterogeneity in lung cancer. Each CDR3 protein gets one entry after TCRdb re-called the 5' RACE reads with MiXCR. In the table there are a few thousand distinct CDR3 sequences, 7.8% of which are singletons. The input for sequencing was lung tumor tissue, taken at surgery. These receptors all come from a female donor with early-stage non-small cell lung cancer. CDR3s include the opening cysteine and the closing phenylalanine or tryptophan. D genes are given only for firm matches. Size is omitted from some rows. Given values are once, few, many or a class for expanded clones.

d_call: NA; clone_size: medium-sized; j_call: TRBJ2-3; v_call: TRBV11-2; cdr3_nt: TGTGCCAGCAGTCTTACAGGGTTGGGCGCACCCCGAGGATCAGATACGCAGTATTTT; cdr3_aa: CASSLTGLGAPRGSDTQYF
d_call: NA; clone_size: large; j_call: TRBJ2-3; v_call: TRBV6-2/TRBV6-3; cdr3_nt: TGTGCCAGCGAGGGGCCCCCTGGGGATACGCAGTATTTT; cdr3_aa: CASEGPPGDTQYF
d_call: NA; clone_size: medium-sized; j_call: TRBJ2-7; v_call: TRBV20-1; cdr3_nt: TGCAGTGCTAGAGACCCCCGCGGTGGGAGCTCCTACGAGCAGTACTTC; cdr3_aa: CSARDPRGGSSYEQYF
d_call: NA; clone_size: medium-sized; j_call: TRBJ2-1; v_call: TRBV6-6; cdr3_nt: TGTGCCAGCAGCACCGGGACACCGTACAATGAGCAGTTCTTC; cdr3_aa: CASSTGTPYNEQFF
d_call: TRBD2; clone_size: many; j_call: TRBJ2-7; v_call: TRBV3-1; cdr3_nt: TGTGCCAGCAGCCACGCGTCCGGACTAGCGGGGCCTCTCTCCTACGAGCAGTACTTC; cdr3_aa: CASSHASGLAGPLSYEQYF
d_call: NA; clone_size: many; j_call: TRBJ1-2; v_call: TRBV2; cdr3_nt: TGTGCCAGCAGAAGCAGTAACTATGGCTACACCTTC; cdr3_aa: CASRSSNYGYTF
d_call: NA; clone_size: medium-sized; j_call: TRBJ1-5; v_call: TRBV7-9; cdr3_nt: TGTGCCAGCAGCTTAGGTCGGAGCGGCAATCAGCCCCAGCATTTT; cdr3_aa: CASSLGRSGNQPQHF
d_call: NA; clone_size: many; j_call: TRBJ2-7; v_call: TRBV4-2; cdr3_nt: TGTGCCAGCAGCGGCCAGGACAGAACCTACGAGCAGTACTTC; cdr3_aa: CASSGQDRTYEQYF
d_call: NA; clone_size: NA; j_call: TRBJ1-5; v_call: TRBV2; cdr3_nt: TGTGCCAGCAGTGATTTTGGGCAGATAAATCAGCCCCAGCATTTT; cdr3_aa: CASSDFGQINQPQHF
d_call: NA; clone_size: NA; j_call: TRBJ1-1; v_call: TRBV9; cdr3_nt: TGTGCCAGCAGCCCCACCTTGGGAATGGCTTTCTTT; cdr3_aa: CASSPTLGMAFF
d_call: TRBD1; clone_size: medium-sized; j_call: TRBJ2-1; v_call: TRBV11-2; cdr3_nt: TGTGCCAGCAGCTCCGACAGGGGGCGGGCCCATGAGCAGTTCTTC; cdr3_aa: CASSSDRGRAHEQFF
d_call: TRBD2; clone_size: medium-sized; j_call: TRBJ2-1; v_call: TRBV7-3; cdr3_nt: TGTGCCAGCAGCCGGACTAGCGGGGGGAGTAATGAGCAGTTCTTC; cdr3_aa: CASSRTSGGSNEQFF
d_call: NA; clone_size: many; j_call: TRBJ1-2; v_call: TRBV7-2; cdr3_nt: TGTGCCAGCAGCTTTTCTTCTTTGATCGGCTACACCTTC; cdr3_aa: CASSFSSLIGYTF
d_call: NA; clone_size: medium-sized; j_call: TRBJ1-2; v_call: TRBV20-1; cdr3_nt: TGCAGTGCTCGTGAGGGGGGGACCTATGGCTACACCTTC; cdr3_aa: CSAREGGTYGYTF
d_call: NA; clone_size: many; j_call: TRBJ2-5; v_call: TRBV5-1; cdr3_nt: TGCGCCAGCAGCTTCCTAGGGGCCGGGGAGACCCAGTACTTC; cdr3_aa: CASSFLGAGETQYF
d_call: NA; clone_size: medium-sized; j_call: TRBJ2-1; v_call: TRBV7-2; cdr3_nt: TGTGCCAGCGTGGACGCCTACAATGAGCAGTTCTTC; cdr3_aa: CASVDAYNEQFF
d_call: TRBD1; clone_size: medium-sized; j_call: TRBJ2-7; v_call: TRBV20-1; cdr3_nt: TGCAGTGCAACCGGGTTAGGGACAGGGAGGAACGAGCAGTACTTC; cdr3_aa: CSATGLGTGRNEQYF
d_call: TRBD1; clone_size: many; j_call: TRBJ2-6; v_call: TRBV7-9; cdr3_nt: TGTGCCAGCAGCTTAGGAGCAGGGGGCTCCGGGGCCAACGTCCTGACTTTC; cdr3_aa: CASSLGAGGSGANVLTF
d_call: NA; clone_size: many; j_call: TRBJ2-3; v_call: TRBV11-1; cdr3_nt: TGTGCCAGCAGCGCTAGTGGGGATACGCAGTATTTT; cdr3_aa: CASSASGDTQYF
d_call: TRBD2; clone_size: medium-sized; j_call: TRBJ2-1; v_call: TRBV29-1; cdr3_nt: TGCAGCGTTGATGTCCCAGGTGCCTGGGGGGGCAATGAGCAGTTCTTC; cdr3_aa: CSVDVPGAWGGNEQFF
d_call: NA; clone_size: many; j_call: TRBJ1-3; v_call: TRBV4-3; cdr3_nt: TGCGCCAGCAGCCAGACTCACGGGCTCTCTGGAAACACCATATATTTT; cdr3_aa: CASSQTHGLSGNTIYF
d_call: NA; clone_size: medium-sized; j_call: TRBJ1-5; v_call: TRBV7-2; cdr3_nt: TGTGCCAGCAGCTTAGAGGTGAATCAGCCCCAGCATTTT; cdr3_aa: CASSLEVNQPQHF
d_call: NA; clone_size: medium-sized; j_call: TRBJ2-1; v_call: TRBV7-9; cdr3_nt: TGTGCCAGCAGCTTAGATGTCAATGAGCAGTTCTTC; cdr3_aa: CASSLDVNEQFF
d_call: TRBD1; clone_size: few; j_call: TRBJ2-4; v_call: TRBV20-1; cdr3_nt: TGCAGTGCCGCCTCTGTCGGACAGGGGGCCCAAAACATTCAGTACTTC; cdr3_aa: CSAASVGQGAQNIQYF
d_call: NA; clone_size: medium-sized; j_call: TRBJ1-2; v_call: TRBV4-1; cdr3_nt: TGCGCCAGCAGCCCGACCGATAACTATGGCTACACCTTC; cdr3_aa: CASSPTDNYGYTF
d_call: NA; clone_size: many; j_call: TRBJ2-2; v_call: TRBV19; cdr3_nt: TGTGCCAGTAGTCTGGAGCTCGCGAACACCGGGGAGCTGTTTTTT; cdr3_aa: CASSLELANTGELFF
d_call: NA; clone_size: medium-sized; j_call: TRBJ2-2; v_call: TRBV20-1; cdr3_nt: TGCAGTGCTAGAAAGCCCGGACAGATCACCGGGGAGCTGTTTTTT; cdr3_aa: CSARKPGQITGELFF
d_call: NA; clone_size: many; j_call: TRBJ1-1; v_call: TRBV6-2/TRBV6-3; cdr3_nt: TGTGCCAGCAGCCTCAGGGAGCGTACTGAAGCTTTCTTT; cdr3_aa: CASSLRERTEAFF
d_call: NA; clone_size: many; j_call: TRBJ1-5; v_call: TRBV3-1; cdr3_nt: TGTGCCAGCAGCCAATCTGCCGGGATTCCCTATAGCAATCAGCCCCAGCATTTT; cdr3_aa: CASSQSAGIPYSNQPQHF
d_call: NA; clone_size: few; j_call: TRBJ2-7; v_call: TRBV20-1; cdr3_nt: TGCAGTGCTACTCAGTACGAGCAGTACTTC; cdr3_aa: CSATQYEQYF
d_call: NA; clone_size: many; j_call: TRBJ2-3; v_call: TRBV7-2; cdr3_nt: TGTGCCAGCAGCTTAGATCCCTGGGCAGATACGCAGTATTTT; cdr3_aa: CASSLDPWADTQYF
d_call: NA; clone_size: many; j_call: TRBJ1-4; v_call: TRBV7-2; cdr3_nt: TGTGCCAGCAGTCAAGACTGGGGAAATGAAAAACTGTTTTTT; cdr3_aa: CASSQDWGNEKLFF
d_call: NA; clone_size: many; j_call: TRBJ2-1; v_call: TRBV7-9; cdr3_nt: TGTGCCAGCAGCTCGACTAGGAGTTCCTACAATGAGCAGTTCTTC; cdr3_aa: CASSSTRSSYNEQFF
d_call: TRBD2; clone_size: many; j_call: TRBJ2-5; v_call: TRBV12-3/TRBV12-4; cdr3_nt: TGTGCCAGCAGCATTAGAGGGACTAGCGGGGGGTCTGGGCGGGAGACCCAGTACTTC; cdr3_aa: CASSIRGTSGGSGRETQYF
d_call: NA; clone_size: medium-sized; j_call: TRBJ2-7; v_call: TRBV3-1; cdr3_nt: TGTGCCAGCAGCCAAGATGGGGGGTCCAGCTCCTACGAGCAGTACTTC; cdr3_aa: CASSQDGGSSSYEQYF
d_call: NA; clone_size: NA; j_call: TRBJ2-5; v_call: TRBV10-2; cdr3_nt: TGCGCCAGCAGTGTATGGGCTCAAGAGACCCAGTACTTC; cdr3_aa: CASSVWAQETQYF
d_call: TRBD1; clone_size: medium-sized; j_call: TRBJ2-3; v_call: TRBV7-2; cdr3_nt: TGTGCCAGCAGCCGCACAGGGGGGCTCGGCACAGATACGCAGTATTTT; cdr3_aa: CASSRTGGLGTDTQYF
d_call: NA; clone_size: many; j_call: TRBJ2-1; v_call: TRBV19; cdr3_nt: TGTGCCAGTAGTATCGGGGCGGGGAACAATGAGCAGTTCTTC; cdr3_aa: CASSIGAGNNEQFF
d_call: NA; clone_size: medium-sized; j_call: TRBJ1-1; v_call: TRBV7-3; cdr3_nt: TGTGCCAGCAGCTTAAATTATGGGAACACTGAAGCTTTCTTT; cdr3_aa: CASSLNYGNTEAFF
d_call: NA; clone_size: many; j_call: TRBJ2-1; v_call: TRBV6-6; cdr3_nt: TGTGCCAGCACCTACTCGATAGGTGGAATGGGGTTCTTC; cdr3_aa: CASTYSIGGMGFF
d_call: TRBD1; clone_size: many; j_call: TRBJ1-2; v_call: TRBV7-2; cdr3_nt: TGTGCCAGCAGCTTAGGGACAGGCCCTAACTATGGCTACACCTTC; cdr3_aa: CASSLGTGPNYGYTF
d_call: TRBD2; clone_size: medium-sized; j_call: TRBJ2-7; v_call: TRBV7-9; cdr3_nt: TGTGCCAGCAGCAGTCGGGACTACTCCTACGAGCAGTACTTC; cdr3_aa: CASSSRDYSYEQYF
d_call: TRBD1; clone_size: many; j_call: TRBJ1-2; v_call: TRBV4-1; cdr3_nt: TGCGCCAGCAGCCACGGACAGGTCGCGTATGGCTACACCTTC; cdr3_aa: CASSHGQVAYGYTF
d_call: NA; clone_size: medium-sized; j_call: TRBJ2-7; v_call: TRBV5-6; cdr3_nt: TGTGCCAGCAGCTTGGCCGGAGCCCCCTACGAGCAGTACTTC; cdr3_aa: CASSLAGAPYEQYF
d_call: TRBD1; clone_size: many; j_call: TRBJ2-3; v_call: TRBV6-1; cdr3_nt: TGTGCCAGCACTGAACAGGGGGGCGGCACAGATACGCAGTATTTT; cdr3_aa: CASTEQGGGTDTQYF
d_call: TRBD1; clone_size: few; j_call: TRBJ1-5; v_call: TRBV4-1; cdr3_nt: TGCGCCAGCAGCCCCATTGGGGACAGTGGAATAAATCAGCCCCAGCATTTT; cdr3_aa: CASSPIGDSGINQPQHF
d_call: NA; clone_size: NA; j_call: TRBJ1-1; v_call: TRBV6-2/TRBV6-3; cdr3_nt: TGTGCCAGCAGCTCCATGGGGAACACTGAAGCTTTCTTT; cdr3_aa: CASSSMGNTEAFF